The clone carrying this T cell receptor (beta chain) was detected only once. Its target is unknown. A junction boundary mismatches the germline segment, possibly from a read error. Here immunoSEQ multiplex PCR was the method, and the copy in TCRdb shows in-frame clones only, minus some. The table shows roughly 2,500,000 clones, with roughly 93% occurring only once. The sample belongs to a study of shared clonotypes between healthy human individuals. Background on the study: Per donor, CD8 memory used one plate, CD8 naive used two, CD4 memory used three and CD4 naive used three.

The germline CDR1 and CDR2 sequences are GTSNPN and SVGIG (reference sequence). CDR3 length: 13 amino acids. Study findings and constraints: A handful of donors held approximately 5% of naive CD4 clonotypes in common. Estimated richness values were generally larger in naive subsets than in memory subsets.

Material: naive CD4+ T cells from PBMCs. The sample's subset: CD45RA+ positively selected. V usage is TRBV30 and J usage is TRBJ1-5, with 8 bases that match TRBD1. The sequence was obtained from a man aged 18 to 30 in good health. Some clones in this sample may be carry-over from other donors' samples. DNA of the CDR3: TGTGCCTGGAGTGTACAGGGGGATCAGCCCCGGCATTTT. The encoded protein is CAWSVQGDQPRHF.